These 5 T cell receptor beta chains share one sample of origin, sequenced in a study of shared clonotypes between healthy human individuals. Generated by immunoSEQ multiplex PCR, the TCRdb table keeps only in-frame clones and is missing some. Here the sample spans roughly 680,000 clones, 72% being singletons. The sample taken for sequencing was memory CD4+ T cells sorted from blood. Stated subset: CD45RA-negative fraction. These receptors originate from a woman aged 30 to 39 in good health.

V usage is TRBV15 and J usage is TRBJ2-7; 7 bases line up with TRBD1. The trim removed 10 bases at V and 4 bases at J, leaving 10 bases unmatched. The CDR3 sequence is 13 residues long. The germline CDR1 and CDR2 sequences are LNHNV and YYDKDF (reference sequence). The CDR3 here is CAINRDSAYEQYF. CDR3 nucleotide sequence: TGTGCCATTAACCGGGACAGTGCTTACGAGCAGTACTTC.

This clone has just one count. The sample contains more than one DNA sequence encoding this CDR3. The chain's CDR3 is CASSSTGDYGYTF. DNA for the CDR3: TGCGCCAGCAGTTCGACAGGGGATTATGGCTACACCTTC. This rearrangement joins TRBV5-1 to TRBJ1-2; 8 bases are a match to TRBD1. Trimming cost V 5 bases and J 5 bases; bases outside gene matches: 5. This CDR3 region has 13 residues. Germline assignment: CDR1 SGHRS and CDR2 YFSETQ. The variable domain in full, completed from reference TRBV5-1 and TRBJ1-2, reads KAGVTQTPRYLIKTRGQQVTLSCSPISGHRSVSWYQQTPGQGLQFLFEYFSETQRNKGNFPGRFSGRQFSNSRSEMNVSTLELGDSALYLCASSSTGDYGYTFGSGTRLTVV.

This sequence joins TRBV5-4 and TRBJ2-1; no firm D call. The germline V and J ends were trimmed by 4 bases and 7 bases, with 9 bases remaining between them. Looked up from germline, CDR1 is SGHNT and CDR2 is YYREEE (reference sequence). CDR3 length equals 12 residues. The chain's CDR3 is CASSRTFNEQFF. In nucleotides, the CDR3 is TGTGCCAGCAGCCGCACGTTTAATGAGCAGTTCTTC.

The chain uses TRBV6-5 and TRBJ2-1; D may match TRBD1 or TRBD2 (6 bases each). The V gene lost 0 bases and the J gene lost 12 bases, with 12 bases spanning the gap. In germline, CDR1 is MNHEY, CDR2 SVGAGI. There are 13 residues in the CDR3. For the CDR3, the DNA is TGTGCCAGCAGTTACTCTAGGGGGGCACCGCAGTTCTTC. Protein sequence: CASSYSRGAPQFF.

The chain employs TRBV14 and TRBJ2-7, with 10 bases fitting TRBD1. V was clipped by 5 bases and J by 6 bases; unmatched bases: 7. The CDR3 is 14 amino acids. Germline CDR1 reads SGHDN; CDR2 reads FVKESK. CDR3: CASSLWTGGVEQYF. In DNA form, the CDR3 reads TGTGCCAGCAGCTTGTGGACAGGGGGTGTCGAGCAGTACTTC.